The 22 T cell receptor beta chains presented below share a single source sample, sequenced in a study of tumor-infiltrating lymphocytes in primary liver carcinoma. Germline DNA was also extracted, with blood RNA taken from unsorted whole blood. Using a constant-region primer together with ProtoScript II reverse transcriptase, TCR beta cDNA was made from 500 to 650 ng of total RNA. Three-round nested multiplex PCR performed with slightly modified ARM-PCR produced the TCR beta libraries. Investigators reported that the first two PCR rounds, at 10 cycles each, used TRBV1-TRBV30 forward primers with a C-beta reverse primer. TCRdb independently ran MiXCR on the multiplex PCR reads; one entry per CDR3 protein. The sample contains 300,000 to 350,000 distinct CDR3 sequences, around three fifths of which appear only once. What was sequenced was peripheral blood. These TCRs come from a man aged 35-49 years with primary liver carcinoma and hepatitis B virus infection.

With respect to this clonotype: This CDR3 fails to terminate in the conserved phenylalanine or tryptophan, so it likely reflects a read error. This rearrangement joins TRBV11-2 to TRBJ1-2, with 8 bases that match TRBD1. Germline V gene sequence: CDR1 SGHAT, CDR2 FQNNGV. V lost 2 bases and J lost 7; bases outside the gene matches: 6. This CDR3 is 14 amino acids long. The CDR3 bases are TGTGCCAGCAGCTTAAGCCTCGACAGGGGTGGCTACACCCTC. Protein: CASSLSLDRGGYTL.

V and J are TRBV7-9 and TRBJ2-3; D ambiguous. The CDR3 extends over 14 amino acids. Trimming cost V 1 base and J 6 bases, with 11 bases left between them. From germline, CDR1 is SEHNR and CDR2 FQNEAQ (reference sequence). The CDR3 region is CASSLDLTGDTQYF. CDR3 in DNA: TGTGCCAGCAGCTTAGATCTAACTGGGGATACGCAGTATTTT.

Turning to this clonotype: At one end the junction does not follow the germline gene, possibly because of a read error. V usage is TRBV2 and J usage is TRBJ2-6; D uncertain. CDR3 length equals 13 residues. CDR1 and CDR2 (germline): SNHLY, FYNNEI. CDR3 in DNA: TGTGCCAGCACTAACCCTGGAGCCAACGTCCTGACTTTC. It yields the protein CASTNPGANVLTF.

The V call is TRBV2, the J call TRBJ2-2, with D maybe TRBD2 (5 bases). Trimming left V 6 bases short and J 5 bases short, with 13 bases between. Germline lookup yields CDR1 SNHLY and CDR2 FYNNEI. The CDR3 contains 14 residues. CDR3 amino acids: CASRDDWETGELFF. CDR3 DNA: TGTGCCAGCAGGGACGACTGGGAGACCGGGGAGCTGTTTTTT.

The V and J genes are TRBV5-5 and TRBJ2-7, with 7 bases matching TRBD1. Germline V gene data show CDR1 as SGHKS and CDR2 as YYEKEE (reference sequence). The CDR3 runs to 18 residues. V lost 0 bases, J lost 4 bases, and 16 bases stayed unmatched. CDR3 in DNA: TGTGCCAGCAGCTTGGAGGGCAGTCTAGGGGGCGCCGGGTACGAGCAGTACTTC. This encodes CASSLEGSLGGAGYEQYF.

The table lists this clonotype with a count of one. The junction shows a germline mismatch at one end, possibly a read error. The rearrangement joins TRBV11-2 to TRBJ2-7, with a weak D call TRBD2 (6 bases). Germline V lookup: CDR1 SGHAT, CDR2 FQNNGV. The CDR3 contains 12 residues. In DNA, the CDR3 is TGTGCCAGCCAAGGGGACTCCTACGAGCAATACTTC. This sequence encodes CASQGDSYEQYF.

Turning to this clonotype: Germline and junction disagree at one end, which may indicate a read error. The V gene is TRBV29-1, the J gene TRBJ1-2; D gene uncertain. The germline CDR1 and CDR2 sequences are SQVTM and ANQGSEA. CDR3 length: 14 residues. This chain's CDR3 is CSLEDRGRVYGYTF. CDR3 nucleotides: TGCAGCCTTGAAGATAGAGGCCGAGTCTATGGCTACACCTTC.

Notes on this clonotype: This may be a read error, as it is one base from a much larger clone. J is TRBJ2-7 and V is TRBV28, with 13 bases identical to TRBD2. With V trimmed by 5 bases and J by 12 bases, 13 bases remained unmatched. Per germline, CDR1 MDHEN and CDR2 SYDVKM. This CDR3 has 15 residues. The CDR3 loop reads CASSETGTSGMVGYF. The CDR3 DNA is TGTGCCAGCAGTGAGACCGGGACTAGCGGGATGGTGGGGTACTTC.

Worth noting for this clonotype: Germline and junction disagree at one end, which may indicate a read error. The chain links TRBV4-1 to TRBJ2-5; TRBD1 is a possible D gene (6 bases). Germline CDR1 is MGHRA and CDR2 is YSYEKL. This CDR3 spans 15 amino acids. CDR3 protein: CASILSGHSGDTQYF. CDR3 coding DNA: TGCGCCAGCATCCTCTCGGGACATTCCGGGGATACCCAATACTTC.

The chain combines TRBV11-2 with TRBJ2-3, with no clear D. The ends were cut back, 2 bases at V and 5 bases at J, with 20 bases in the middle. CDR1 and CDR2 from the germline V gene are SGHAT and FQNNGV. This CDR3 spans 17 amino acids. The CDR3 reads CASSLLRAGQLRDTQYF. The CDR3 DNA is TGTGCCAGCAGCTTATTACGGGCAGGTCAGCTACGAGATACGCAGTATTTT.

Details on this clonotype: One end of the junction is discordant with germline, which a read error may explain. The chain joins TRBV11-3 to TRBJ2-2; D gene ambiguous. The CDR3 has 13 residues. Germline loops: CDR1 SGHNT, CDR2 YENEEA. The CDR3 loop is CAGSVIYGGELFF. DNA of the CDR3: TGTGCCGGCAGCGTAATTTACGGCGGGGAGCTGTTTTTT.

A remark on this clonotype: The junction departs from germline at one end; a sequencing error may be responsible. This chain joins TRBV7-8 and TRBJ2-1; TRBD2 matches at 10 bases. The CDR3 has 16 amino acids. CDR1 and CDR2 from the germline V gene are SGHVS and FQNEAQ. The DNA for the CDR3 is TGTGGCAGCAGCCAACGACTAGCGGGCGATAACAACGAGCAGTTCTTC. Its translation is CGSSQRLAGDNNEQFF.

Turning to this clonotype: This sequence may be a read error, since a much larger clone differs from it by one base. This sequence joins TRBV12-3 or TRBV12-4 and TRBJ2-1; tentatively, D is TRBD2 (6 bases). The CDR3 spans 13 residues. The V gene lost 4 bases and the J gene lost 9 bases, with 13 bases spanning the gap. CDR3: CASSSARGSEQFF. CDR3 coding DNA: TGTGCCAGCAGTTCCGCCCGGGGGAGTGAGCAGTTCTTC.

This clonotype has at least ten counts. V gene TRBV11-2 combines with J gene TRBJ2-7; 8 positions match TRBD1. V lost 2 bases and J lost 1; bases outside the gene matches: 4. Germline assignment: CDR1 SGHAT and CDR2 FQNNGV. The CDR3 covers 15 residues. CDR3 amino acids: CASSLIQGASYEQYF. CDR3 nucleotides: TGTGCCAGCAGCTTAATTCAGGGGGCTTCCTACGAGCAGTACTTC.

In the case of this clonotype: A much larger clone is a single base away; this may be a read error. The chain combines TRBV6-5 with TRBJ1-1; a weak D match, TRBD1 (6 bases). The CDR3 sequence is 15 residues long. V was clipped by 2 bases and J by 3 bases, with 13 bases between them. Germline V lookup: CDR1 MNHEY, CDR2 SVGAGI. Here the CDR3 reads CASSYGQRVDTEAFF. Here the CDR3 DNA reads TGTGCCAGCAGTTACGGACAGAGGGTAGACACTGAAGCTTTCTTT.

Remarks on this clonotype: The junction departs from germline at one end; a sequencing error may be responsible. The CDR3, as DNA: TGTGCCAGCGGAAAAACCCCCACAGGGTTGAAGACTGAAGCTTTCTTT. Its translation is CASGKTPTGLKTEAFF. The V call is TRBV6-5, the J call TRBJ1-1; D possibly corresponds to TRBD1 (6 bases). This CDR3 contains 16 residues. From germline, CDR1 is MNHEY and CDR2 SVGAGI.

Worth noting for this clonotype: A junction boundary mismatches the germline segment, possibly from a read error. This chain links TRBV12-3 or TRBV12-4 with TRBJ1-1; D unclear. The CDR3 runs to 14 residues. CDR3 bases: TGTGCCAGCCAGGACTGTATCGAATACACCGAAGCTTTCTTT. Translating gives CASQDCIEYTEAFF.

A note on this clonotype: This sequence may be a read error, since a much larger clone differs from it by one base. The chain is built from TRBV4-3 and TRBJ2-3; TRBD2 aligns across 13 bases. Germline CDR1 and CDR2: LGHNA and YSLEER. The CDR3 length is 15 residues. V lost 4 bases to trimming and J lost 7 bases; unmatched junction nucleotides: 5. The CDR3 region is CASSLGLAGVNTQYF. The CDR3 bases are TGCGCCAGCAGCCTAGGACTAGCGGGAGTAAATACGCAGTATTTT.

This clonotype was picked up many times. The chain is built from TRBV11-2 and TRBJ2-1; D possibly uses TRBD1 or TRBD2 (5 bases each). CDR1 is SGHAT and CDR2 is FQNNGV in the germline V gene. The length of the CDR3 is 12 residues. The ends were cut back, 5 bases at V and 13 bases at J, with 15 bases in the middle. The CDR3: CASSDITGTQFF. The CDR3 nucleotides read TGTGCCAGCAGCGACATTACCGGGACCCAGTTCTTC.

Notes on this clonotype: One end of the junction is discordant with germline, which a read error may explain. The chain combines TRBV11-2 with TRBJ2-2; D remains ambiguous. This CDR3 region has 13 residues. Germline V gives CDR1 SGHAT, CDR2 FQNNGV. DNA for the CDR3: TGTGCCAGCAGCTTGGTGAACACCGTGGAGCTGTTTTTT. Residues: CASSLVNTVELFF.

The V and J genes are TRBV11-2 and TRBJ1-1; D unresolved. Trimming shortened V by 0 bases and J by 0 bases, and 8 bases separated the two germline ends. Germline V gene data show CDR1 as SGHAT and CDR2 as FQNNGV. The CDR3 runs to 15 residues. As DNA, the CDR3 is TGTGCCAGCAGCTTAGATCCAGGCATGAACACTGAAGCTTTCTTT. Amino acid sequence: CASSLDPGMNTEAFF. The full variable domain, rest sourced from reference TRBV11-2 and TRBJ1-1, is EAGVAQSPRYKIIEKRQSVAFWCNPISGHATLYWYQQILGQGPKLLIQFQNNGVVDDSQLPKDRFSAERLKGVDSTLKIQPAKLEDSAVYLCASSLDPGMNTEAFFGQGTRLTVV.

The chain has TRBV5-1 and TRBJ2-5, with 9 bases fitting TRBD2. From germline, CDR1 is SGHRS and CDR2 YFSETQ. CDR3 length: 16 residues. V lost 0 bases, J lost 5 bases, and 8 bases stayed unmatched. This CDR3 reads CASSLGGSSGRETQYF. The CDR3 DNA sequence: TGCGCCAGCAGCTTGGGAGGATCGAGCGGGAGGGAGACCCAGTACTTC.